The T cell receptor (beta chain) under discussion was sequenced for a study of T-cell memory formation after mild COVID-19. Findings and caveats of the study: Those CD4+ clones that contracted were mainly in CM and EM (CD8+ ones in EMRA). Cross-reactive memory appears to have joined, as suggested by some responding clones showing up in pre-infection memory.

Looked up from germline, CDR1 is SGHTA and CDR2 is FQGNSA. V was shortened by 3 bases and J by 8 bases, with 13 bases between the two germline ends. This CDR3 spans 14 amino acids. As for this clonotype: The target antigen is unknown.

TCRdb re-called the 5' RACE reads with MiXCR, one entry per CDR3 protein. The table includes 250,000 to 350,000 distinct CDR3 sequences, approximately 20% detected once. This TCR was recovered from a man between 18 and 29 years old who had mild COVID-19 (a few samples of this study predate the infection). Cell type and time point are not known. The chain joins TRBV7-2 to TRBJ1-4; D gene unclear. The source material was PBMCs or a T cell subset sorted from them (not recorded which). The CDR3: CASSFRTPGEKLFF. The DNA for the CDR3 is TGTGCCAGCAGCTTCCGGACCCCGGGCGAAAAACTGTTTTTT.